This TCR beta chain comes out of a study of cytomegalovirus exposure and HLA in healthy donors (dated by TCRdb to about 2017). At the level of the whole study: An earlier analysis of a few hundred of the donors reported 250 to 300 Gb of sequence data and roughly 120 million unique TCR beta sequences obtained from roughly 180 million T cells. To decide whether each TCR beta V gene segment behaved as functional or pseudogenic, an earlier analysis of 587 of the donors relied on high-throughput TCR beta sequencing. About 280 gigabases of sequencing data and 70 million to 85 million unique TCR sequences were included in an early release covering around 600 HLA-typed donors. The number of typed donors differed by locus: about 629-630 for A, B, C, DRB1 and DQB1; 500 to 550 for DQA1; 606 for DPA1; and some 470 for DPB1. In a later genetic analysis, genome-wide SNP genotypes for about 55% of the roughly 670 donors were used, and that subset was treated as a discovery cohort. All discovery cohort repertoires had been generated on a single sequencing platform. To predict cytomegalovirus infection status, the study combined high-throughput TCR immunosequencing, statistical association of individual TCRs with disease status, and machine learning. HLA typing covered class I and class II loci at four-digit resolution. In addition to the first cohort of 666 subjects, a separate validation cohort of approximately 130 different subjects was used. Among some 410 genotyped donors of the cohort, an average of roughly 230,000 unique TCR beta nucleotide sequences was sequenced per donor, of which about 20% were non-productive. The genetic ancestry cluster associated with self-reported Caucasian donors included about 81% of the roughly 380 genotyped donors. The T cell repertoires of roughly 660 subjects were profiled by immunosequencing and related to cytomegalovirus serostatus. About five DR-DQ haplotypes were handled as single units for association and clustering, since linkage in the cohort was strong. In a later analysis, previously published TCR beta repertoires from hundreds of donors were re-analyzed and high-resolution HLA genotyping was added so that TCR occurrence patterns could be studied. The aim of the study was to test whether cataloging public T cell receptors could identify signatures of past pathogen exposure. In the later analysis, no new phenotypic data were used to find candidate immune exposures; instead, reliance was placed on TCR beta sequences and their occurrence across donors. Donor age, sex, ethnicity and CMV serostatus were collected together with the repertoire data.

Overall study results and their limits: The cohort was sequenced for TCR beta chains only, and without alpha or paired-chain data the features that could be detected were limited. Most CMV-associated TCR beta chains appeared to be HLA-restricted in a later analysis, and the HLA associations seemed to be driven largely by CMV exposure. A further reported finding was that TCR beta sequences accurately predicted the HLA-A and HLA-B alleles for most subjects in the first cohort. Immune exposure information for the cohort was limited to CMV serostatus. Linkage disequilibrium might explain the correlated functional status among segregating V segments, but an unknown experimental factor could not be ruled out. Presence/absence analyses assumed roughly uniform sequencing depth across donors, an assumption that may not hold. At a false discovery rate of 0.05, a later analysis linked some 17,000 TCR beta sequences to specific HLA alleles. According to the authors, the approach could potentially be generalized to other disease states and immunological phenotypes. The sequencing pipeline was judged likely to have produced a cluster of highly shared sequence variants as a technical artifact. In vitro tests confirmed that a few of the cytomegalovirus-associated TCR beta chains recognize cytomegalovirus antigens. In both the original and validation cohorts, the classifier was reported to diagnose cytomegalovirus status with high specificity and sensitivity. An earlier analysis of approximately 530 of the donors showed that most TCR beta V segments appeared in productive rearrangements either about 87% or about 30% of the time, which broadly matched IMGT annotations. A later analysis reported that several top co-occurrence clusters appeared linked to parvovirus B19, influenza, CMV and Epstein-Barr virus. HLA typing was unavailable for some donors at each locus, so association tests used only the typed subset. In a later analysis, TCR association rates were found to vary across HLA loci, with the most associated TCRs seen for DRB1 alleles and the fewest for HLA-C alleles. Across donors, most TCR sequences were observed very rarely, whereas some public TCRs were present in many individuals. The study listed approximately 160 TCR beta chains as associated with cytomegalovirus. A later genetic analysis reported fewer N-insertions in productive TCRs among donors in an Asian-associated ancestry cluster than the roughly 700-donor mean. Over 15 rarely observed V segments, including chromosome 9 orphons, were excluded from the earlier analysis of some 590 of the donors because counts were too low. V-gene and J-gene trimming of TCR beta chains was associated with a missense DCLRE1C variant in a later genetic analysis, and the association was replicated in an independent cohort. Compared with equally common non-associated chains, HLA-associated TCR beta chains in a later analysis were more clonally expanded and had lower generation probabilities. Some IMGT-functional V segments, including TRBV6-2 and TRBV6-3, could not be told apart with the 87-base-pair reads, so those segments were excluded. When HLA alleles, especially DR and DQ, strongly co-occurred, TCR associations were difficult to assign to individual alleles.

The sample holds one count of this clone. Its antigen remains undetermined. Base qualities are not at hand, and no much larger clone is one base apart. The cohort was made up of about 670 healthy bone marrow donors. At the time of sampling, all cohort members were nominally healthy, though unrecorded immune exposures were likely present. The donor was CMV seropositive and belonged to the group of about 290 seropositive cohort members. Each donor provided a peripheral blood sample, and peripheral blood mononuclear cells were used for TCR beta sequencing. The Qiagen DNeasy Blood Extraction Kit was used to extract genomic DNA from the blood cell samples. The library came from the immunoSEQ multiplex PCR assay. For the multiplex PCR, a mixture combining 60 forward primers for TCR Vbeta segments and 13 reverse primers for TCR Jbeta segments was used. Amplification of the CDR3 region of rearranged TCR beta genes was performed with a multiplex PCR assay on genomic DNA. Amplified TCR beta libraries were sequenced as 87-base-pair reads on the Illumina HiSeq System. The paper's processing steps were these. A later analysis counted 65 million to 90 million unique TCR beta chains across the 550 to 800 repertoires, and roughly 9.9 million of these chains were shared by at least two donors. Raw reads were error-corrected and collapsed into unique sequences by a nearest-neighbor algorithm in which closely related sequences were merged to remove PCR and sequencing errors. V, D and J gene segments were assigned by aligning CDR3 sequences to IMGT reference sequences. For a sequence to be retained, at least a six-nucleotide match to both a V gene segment and a J gene segment was required. Rearrangements were classified as productive when the CDR3 lacked stop codons and remained in frame with V and J, and all other rearrangements were classified as non-productive. CDR3 was defined by IMGT convention, running from the second conserved V-encoded cysteine to the conserved J-encoded phenylalanine. Sequences without an unambiguous match to a single V gene segment were excluded from the earlier analysis of a few hundred of the donors. In an earlier analysis of 587 of the donors, a V segment was called functional when productive rearrangements were above 56.7%, and segregating when the standard deviation between donors exceeded 5%. A statistical classification framework was developed to diagnose cytomegalovirus status using the catalog of TCR beta chain sequences. A later analysis assigned V and J genes by comparing TCR nucleotide sequences with IMGT/GENE-DB human TR gene sequences. A later analysis assigned CDR3 sequences and most-parsimonious VDJ recombination scenarios with the TCRdist pipeline. In a later analysis, each TCR beta chain was defined by its CDR3 amino acid sequence together with its V-gene family, and reads without a unique V-gene family were excluded. A later analysis removed several hundred highly shared, low-generation-probability nucleotide sequences to deal with suspected cross-contamination and a sequencing artifact. In a later analysis, a clonal expansion index was calculated for each public chain from normalized within-repertoire ranks of inferred template counts. A later analysis computed generation probabilities with a VDJ recombination model fitted to out-of-frame rearrangements, and checked the results against IGoR. A later analysis scored TCR-TCR, TCR-HLA and TCR-CMV co-occurrence with hypergeometric tests, applying a repertoire-size bias correction to TCR pairs. To estimate false discovery rates, a later analysis permuted the HLA or CMV assignments 20 times. In a later analysis, co-occurring TCRs were grouped with DBSCAN, and TCRdist sequence similarity was added when clustering was performed within HLA-allele-positive subsets. Repertoires with fewer than 30,000 or more than 120,000 public chains, plus five repertoires with anomalous nucleotide sharing, were excluded from co-occurrence clustering. As stored in TCRdb, this immuneACCESS dataset retains in-frame rearrangements with V and J assigned. A fraction of the clones does not appear; measured against another copy, unresolved V genes explain less than half of the discrepancy, and the remainder lacks a known reason. Clone size and the V and J calls come from that table; the DNA yielded D and trimming. In all, the sample holds around 160,000 clones, and roughly 88% of those were seen once. The ten top clones hold almost 9.5% of the sample.

The germline V gene encodes CDR1 MNHNY and CDR2 SVGAGI (reference sequence). V is clipped by 6 bases and J by 5 bases, and the sequence between their germline boundaries is 8 bases long. The CDR3 starts with the cysteine, ends with the phenylalanine, and has 12 residues. CDR3 DNA is the only sequence kept; it has 36 bases, read in frame from the first base. Specimen: PBMCs. The chain is made from TRBV6-6 and TRBJ1-5; TRBD1 is perhaps the D gene, given 5 matching bases. The sequence came from a young man in good health and CMV-seropositive. The DNA is TGTGCCAGCAGCCAGGGTGATCAGCCCCAGCATTTT. Its product reads: CASSQGDQPQHF.